This T cell receptor (beta chain) was observed in a study of CXCR3-negative and CXCR3-positive naive CD8 T cells. Findings and caveats of the study: The naive subsets expressed comparable surface CD5, and the authors inferred TCR strength from TRB CDR3 properties. Compared with CXCR3-negative naive cells, CXCR3-positive naive cells showed more hydrophobic TRB CDR3s. High diversity, comparable across both naive subsets, contrasted with much lower diversity in memory CD8+ cells. TRBV-TRBJ usage matched between naive CXCR3-negative and CXCR3-positive cells but not between memory cells.

Comment on this clonotype: Its antigen remains unidentified.

The TRB libraries of cDNA were built by UMI-labeled 5' RACE. With the 5' RACE reads reprocessed, TCRdb shows one record per CDR3 protein and no DNA. Its table lists about 120,000 distinct CDR3 sequences. The clonotype was recovered from a human donor in good health. Some clones in this sample may be carry-over from other donors' samples. The sequenced sample consisted of naive CXCR3+ CD8+ T cells from blood. As to subset: CD45RO-CCR7+CD27+CD95- naive CD8+ T cells expressing CXCR3 (TNR3+).

CDR3 sequence: CASSLGRTVQETQYF. The chain joins TRBV7-6 to TRBJ2-5. Germline CDR1 is SGHVS and CDR2 is FNYEAQ. This CDR3 is 15 amino acids long.